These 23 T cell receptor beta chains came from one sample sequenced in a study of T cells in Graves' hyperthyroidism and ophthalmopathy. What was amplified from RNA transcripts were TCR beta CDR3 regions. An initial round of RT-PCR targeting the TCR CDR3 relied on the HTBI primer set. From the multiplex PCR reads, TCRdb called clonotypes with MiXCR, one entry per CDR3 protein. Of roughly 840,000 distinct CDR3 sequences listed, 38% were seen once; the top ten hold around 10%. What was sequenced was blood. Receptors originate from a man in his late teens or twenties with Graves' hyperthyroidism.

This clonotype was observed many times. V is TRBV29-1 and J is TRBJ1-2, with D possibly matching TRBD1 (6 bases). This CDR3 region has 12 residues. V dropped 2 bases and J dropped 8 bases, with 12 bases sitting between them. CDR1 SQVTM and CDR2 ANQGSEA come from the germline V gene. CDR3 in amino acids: CSVELGADGYTF. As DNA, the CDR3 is TGCAGCGTTGAATTGGGGGCCGACGGCTACACCTTC.

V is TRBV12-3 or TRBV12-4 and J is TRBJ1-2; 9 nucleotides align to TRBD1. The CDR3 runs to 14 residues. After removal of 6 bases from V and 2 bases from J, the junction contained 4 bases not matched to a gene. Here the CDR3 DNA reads TGTGCCAGCAGACAGGGGGCGTCAAACTATGGCTACACCTTC. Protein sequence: CASRQGASNYGYTF.

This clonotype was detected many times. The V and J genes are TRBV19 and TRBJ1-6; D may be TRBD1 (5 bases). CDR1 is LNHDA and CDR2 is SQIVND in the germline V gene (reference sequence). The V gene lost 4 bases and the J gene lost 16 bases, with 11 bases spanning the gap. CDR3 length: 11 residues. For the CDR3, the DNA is TGTGCCAGTAGTAAAAAGGGGACTCTCCACTTT. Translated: CASSKKGTLHF. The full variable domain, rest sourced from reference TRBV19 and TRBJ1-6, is DGGITQSPKYLFRKEGQNVTLSCEQNLNHDAMYWYRQDPGQGLRLIYYSQIVNDFQKGDIAEGYSVSREKKESFPLTVTSAQKNPTAFYLCASSKKGTLHFGNGTRLTVT.

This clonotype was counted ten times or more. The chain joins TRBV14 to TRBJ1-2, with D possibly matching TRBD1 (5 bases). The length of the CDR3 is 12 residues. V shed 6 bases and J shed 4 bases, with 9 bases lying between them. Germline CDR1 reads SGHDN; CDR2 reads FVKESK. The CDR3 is CASSQGPYGYTF. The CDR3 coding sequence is TGTGCCAGCAGTCAGGGCCCCTATGGCTACACCTTC. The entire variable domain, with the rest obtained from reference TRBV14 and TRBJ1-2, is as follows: EAGVTQFPSHSVIEKGQTVTLRCDPISGHDNLYWYRRVMGKEIKFLLHFVKESKQDESGMPNNRFLAERTGGTYSTLKVQPAELEDSGVYFCASSQGPYGYTFGSGTRLTVV.

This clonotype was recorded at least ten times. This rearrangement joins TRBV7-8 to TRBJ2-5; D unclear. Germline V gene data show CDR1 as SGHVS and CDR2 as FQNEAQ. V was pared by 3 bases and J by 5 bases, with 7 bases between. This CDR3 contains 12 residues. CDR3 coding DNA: TGTGCCAGCAGCTTGGCTATTGAGACCCAGTACTTC. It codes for CASSLAIETQYF. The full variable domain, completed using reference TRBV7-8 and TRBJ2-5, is GAGVSQSPRYKVAKRGQDVALRCDPISGHVSLFWYQQALGQGPEFLTYFQNEAQLDKSGLPSDRFFAERPEGSVSTLKIQRTQQEDSAVYLCASSLAIETQYFGPGTRLLVL.

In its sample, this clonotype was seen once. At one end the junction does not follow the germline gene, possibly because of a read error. This CDR3 is CARSFVESGNTIYF. The CDR3 DNA follows: TGTGCCAGAAGCTTTGTAGAGTCTGGAAACACCATATATTTT. The V and J genes are TRBV7-6 and TRBJ1-3; no reliable D call. This CDR3 has 14 residues. Germline CDR1 and CDR2: SGHVS and FNYEAQ.

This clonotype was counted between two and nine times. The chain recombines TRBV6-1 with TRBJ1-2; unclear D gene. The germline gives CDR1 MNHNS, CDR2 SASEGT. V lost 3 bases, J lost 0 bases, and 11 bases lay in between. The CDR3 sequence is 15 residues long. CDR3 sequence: CASSDRRVPNYGYTF. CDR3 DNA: TGTGCCAGCAGTGACCGCCGGGTACCTAACTATGGCTACACCTTC.

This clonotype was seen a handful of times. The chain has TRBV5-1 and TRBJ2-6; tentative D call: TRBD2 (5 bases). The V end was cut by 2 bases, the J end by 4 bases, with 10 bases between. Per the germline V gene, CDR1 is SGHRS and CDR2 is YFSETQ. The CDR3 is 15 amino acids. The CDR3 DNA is TGCGCCAGCAGCTTTACCGGGGTCGGGGCCAACGTCCTGACTTTC. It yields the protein CASSFTGVGANVLTF.

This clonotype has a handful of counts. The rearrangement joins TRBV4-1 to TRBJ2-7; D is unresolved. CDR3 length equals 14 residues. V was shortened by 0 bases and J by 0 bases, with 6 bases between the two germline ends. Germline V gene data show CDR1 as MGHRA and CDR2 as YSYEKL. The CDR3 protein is CASSQDNDSYEQYF. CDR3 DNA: TGCGCCAGCAGCCAAGATAACGACTCCTACGAGCAGTACTTC.

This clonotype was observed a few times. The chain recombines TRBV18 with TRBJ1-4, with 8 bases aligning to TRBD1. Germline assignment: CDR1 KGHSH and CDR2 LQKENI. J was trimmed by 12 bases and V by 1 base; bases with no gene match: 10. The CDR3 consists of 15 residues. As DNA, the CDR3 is TGTGCCAGCTCACCACGGCAGGGGGCCCTCGGGGAACTGTTTTTT. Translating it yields CASSPRQGALGELFF.

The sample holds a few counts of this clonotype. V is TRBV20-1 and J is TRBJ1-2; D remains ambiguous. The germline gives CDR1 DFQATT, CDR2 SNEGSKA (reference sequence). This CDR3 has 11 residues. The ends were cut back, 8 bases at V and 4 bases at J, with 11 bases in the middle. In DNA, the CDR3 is TGCAGTACAACAGACGCCTATGGCTACACCTTC. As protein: CSTTDAYGYTF.

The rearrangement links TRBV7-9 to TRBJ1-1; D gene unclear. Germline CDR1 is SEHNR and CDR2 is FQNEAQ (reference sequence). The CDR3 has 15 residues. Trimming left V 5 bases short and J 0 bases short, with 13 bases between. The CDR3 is CASSPFTAMNTEAFF. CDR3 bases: TGTGCCAGCAGCCCATTCACTGCCATGAACACTGAAGCTTTCTTT.

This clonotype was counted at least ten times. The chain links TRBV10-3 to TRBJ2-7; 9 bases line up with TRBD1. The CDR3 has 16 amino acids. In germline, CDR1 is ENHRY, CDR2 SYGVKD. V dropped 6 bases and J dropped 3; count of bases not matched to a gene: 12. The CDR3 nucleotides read TGTGCCATCAGGGACATCTCGTGGACAGGGGACTACGAGCAGTACTTC. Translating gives CAIRDISWTGDYEQYF.

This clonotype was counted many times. The CDR3 DNA reads as TGTGCCAGCAGCGACTGGTCTGGGGCCAACGTCCTGACTTTC. Encoded protein: CASSDWSGANVLTF. This chain joins TRBV9 and TRBJ2-6; no firm D call. Per the germline V gene, CDR1 is SGDLS and CDR2 is YYNGEE. Trimming cost V 3 bases and J 1 base, with 5 bases left between them. The CDR3 extends over 14 amino acids.

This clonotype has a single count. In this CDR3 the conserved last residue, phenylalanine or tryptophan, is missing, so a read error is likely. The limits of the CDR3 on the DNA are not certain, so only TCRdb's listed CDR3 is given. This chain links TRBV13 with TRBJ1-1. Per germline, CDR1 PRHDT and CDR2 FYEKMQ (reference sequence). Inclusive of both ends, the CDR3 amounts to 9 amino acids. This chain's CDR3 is CASSPNLLK.

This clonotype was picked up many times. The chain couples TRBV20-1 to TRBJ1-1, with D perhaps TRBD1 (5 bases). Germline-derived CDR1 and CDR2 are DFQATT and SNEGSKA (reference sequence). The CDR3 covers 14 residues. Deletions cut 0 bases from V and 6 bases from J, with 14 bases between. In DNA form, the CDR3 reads TGCAGTGCTAGAGATACTCATCCAGGGCCTGAAGCTTTCTTT. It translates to CSARDTHPGPEAFF.

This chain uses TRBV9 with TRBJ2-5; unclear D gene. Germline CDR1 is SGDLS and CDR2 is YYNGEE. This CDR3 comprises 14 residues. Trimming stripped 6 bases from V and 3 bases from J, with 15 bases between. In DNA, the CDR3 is TGTGCCAGCACCCCCCCCGCCGCAGAAGAGACCCAGTACTTC. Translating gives CASTPPAAEETQYF.

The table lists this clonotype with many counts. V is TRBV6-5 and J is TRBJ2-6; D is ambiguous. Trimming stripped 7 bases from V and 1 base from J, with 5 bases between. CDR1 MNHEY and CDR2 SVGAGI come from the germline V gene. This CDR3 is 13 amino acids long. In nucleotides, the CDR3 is TGTGCCAGCACCCGTTCTGGGGCCAACGTCCTGACTTTC. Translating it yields CASTRSGANVLTF.

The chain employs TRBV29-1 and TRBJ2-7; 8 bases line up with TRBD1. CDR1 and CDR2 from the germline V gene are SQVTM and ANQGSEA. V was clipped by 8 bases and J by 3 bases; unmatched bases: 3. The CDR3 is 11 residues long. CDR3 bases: TGCAGCTCCGGACAGGGCTACGAGCAGTACTTC. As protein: CSSGQGYEQYF.

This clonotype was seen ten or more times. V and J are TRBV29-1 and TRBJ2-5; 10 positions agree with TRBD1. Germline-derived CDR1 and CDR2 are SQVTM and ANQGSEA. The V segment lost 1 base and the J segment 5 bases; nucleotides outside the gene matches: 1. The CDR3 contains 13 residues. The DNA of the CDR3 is TGCAGCGTTGAAGGGACAGGGGGGGAGACCCAGTACTTC. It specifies CSVEGTGGETQYF. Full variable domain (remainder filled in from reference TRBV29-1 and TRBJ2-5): SAVISQKPSRDICQRGTSLTIQCQVDSQVTMMFWYRQQPGQSLTLIATANQGSEATYESGFVIDKFPISRPNLTFSTLTVSNMSPEDSSIYLCSVEGTGGETQYFGPGTRLLVL.

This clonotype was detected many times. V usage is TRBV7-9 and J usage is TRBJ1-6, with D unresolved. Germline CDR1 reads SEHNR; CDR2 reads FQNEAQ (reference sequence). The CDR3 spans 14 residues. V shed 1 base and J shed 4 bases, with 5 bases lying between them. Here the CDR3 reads CASSLVPYNSPLHF. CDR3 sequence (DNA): TGTGCCAGCAGCTTAGTCCCTTATAATTCACCCCTCCACTTT.

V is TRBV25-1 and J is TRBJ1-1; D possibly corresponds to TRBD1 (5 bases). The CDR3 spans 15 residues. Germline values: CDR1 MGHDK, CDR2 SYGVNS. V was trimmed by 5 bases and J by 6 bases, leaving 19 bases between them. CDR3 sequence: CASSYPTGRTAEAFF. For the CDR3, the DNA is TGTGCCAGCAGTTACCCCACGGGGCGCACAGCTGAAGCTTTCTTT.

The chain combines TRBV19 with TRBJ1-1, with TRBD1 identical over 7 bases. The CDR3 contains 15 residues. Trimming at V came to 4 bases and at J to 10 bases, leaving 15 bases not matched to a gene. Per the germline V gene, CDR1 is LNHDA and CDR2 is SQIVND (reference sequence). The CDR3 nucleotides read TGTGCCAGTAGTACGCCTAACAGGGGAAGGGTTTCAGCTTTCTTT. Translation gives CASSTPNRGRVSAFF.